This T cell receptor (beta chain) was observed in a study of blood T cell repertoires in COVID-19. This clone was found once. Clones were sequenced by immunoSEQ multiplex PCR, and TCRdb holds only the in-frame ones, with some missing. The sample holds approximately 300,000 clones; about nine tenths are singletons and the top ten take 5.2%. CDR1 SGHRS and CDR2 YFSETQ come from the germline V gene. V was pared by 4 bases and J by 2 bases, with 11 bases of the junction left unmatched. The CDR3 contains 18 residues. The source material was PBMCs or T cells enriched from blood (not recorded which). This TCR was sampled from a man in his sixties who had recovered from COVID-19. The rearrangement uses TRBV5-1 and TRBJ2-3; 12 bases fit TRBD2. Here the CDR3 reads CASSMGLAGGWDTDTQYF. The CDR3 DNA is TGCGCCAGCAGCATGGGACTAGCGGGTGGTTGGGACACAGATACGCAGTATTTT.